This entry lists 24 T cell receptor beta chains sequenced from one sample in a study of blood T cell repertoires in COVID-19. The protocol was immunoSEQ multiplex PCR, while the TCRdb copy is restricted to in-frame clones and leaves out a portion. Among fewer than 30,000 clones listed, 86% were seen once. What was sequenced was peripheral blood. These receptors were taken from a man in his fifties with active COVID-19.

The J gene is TRBJ2-7, the V gene TRBV4-1; maybe TRBD1 (5 bases). Trimming took 4 bases from V and 1 from J, leaving 17 bases between them. The CDR3 contains 16 residues. Germline V gene sequence: CDR1 MGHRA, CDR2 YSYEKL. CDR3 protein: CASSPVLLGQSYEQYF. The CDR3 region has the DNA TGCGCCAGCAGCCCTGTACTTCTGGGGCAATCCTACGAGCAGTACTTC.

The chain carries TRBV6-4 and TRBJ2-1, with D perhaps TRBD2 (7 bases). This CDR3 has 16 amino acids. Per the germline V gene, CDR1 is MRHNA and CDR2 is SNTAGT. V gave up 6 bases and J gave up 0 bases, with 15 bases separating them. In DNA, the CDR3 is TGTGCCAGCAGCTCCGGGGCGGGGGCCTCCTACAATGAGCAGTTCTTC. Residues: CASSSGAGASYNEQFF.

CDR3 DNA sequence: TGTGCCAGCAGTAAACCGGGACAGTCGTACGAGCAGTACTTC. Its protein product is CASSKPGQSYEQYF. J is TRBJ2-7 and V is TRBV6-5; TRBD1 matches at 7 bases. The germline CDR1 and CDR2 sequences are MNHEY and SVGAGI. CDR3 length equals 14 residues. V gave up 5 bases and J gave up 4 bases; unmatched junction bases: 8.

The chain has TRBV3-1 (or the pseudogene TRBV3-2) and TRBJ2-4; 8 nucleotides match TRBD1. The length of the CDR3 is 17 residues. Germline CDR1 LGHDT, CDR2 YNNKEL (reference sequence). Unmatched junction bases numbered 5, after V lost 1 base and J lost 0 bases. CDR3 region: CASSQAGQGLAKNIQYF. Here the CDR3 DNA reads TGTGCCAGCAGCCAAGCCGGACAGGGCCTAGCCAAAAACATTCAGTACTTC.

This chain connects TRBV28 to TRBJ2-7, with a weak D call TRBD1 (6 bases). The CDR3 runs to 13 residues. Trimming took off 5 bases at V and 2 bases at J, with 10 bases between the two ends. Germline values: CDR1 MDHEN, CDR2 SYDVKM. The CDR3 loop is CASSRTVPYEQYF. The CDR3 nucleotides are TGTGCCAGCAGTCGGACAGTACCCTACGAGCAGTACTTC. Together with reference TRBV28 and TRBJ2-7, the CDR3 gives the full variable domain: DVKVTQSSRYLVKRTGEKVFLECVQDMDHENMFWYRQDPGLGLRLIYFSYDVKMKEKGDIPEGYSVSREKKERFSLILESASTNQTSMYLCASSRTVPYEQYFGPGTRLTVT.

This chain joins TRBV5-6 and TRBJ2-7; a possible D gene is TRBD1 (5 bases). Trimming took off 2 bases at V and 5 bases at J, with 14 bases between the two ends. Germline V gene sequence: CDR1 SGHDT, CDR2 YYEEEE. This CDR3 has 14 residues. The CDR3 loop reads CASSFQGKFHEQYF. The DNA for the CDR3 is TGTGCCAGCAGCTTCCAGGGTAAATTCCACGAGCAGTACTTC.

The V call is TRBV4-3, the J call TRBJ2-1, with a possible D match to TRBD2 (5 bases). V lost 0 bases and J 5 bases, leaving 11 bases between the germline ends. Germline lookup yields CDR1 LGHNA and CDR2 YSLEER. The CDR3 loop spans 15 amino acids. In DNA, the CDR3 is TGCGCCAGCAGCCAAGATTGGGAGCACCACAATGAGCAGTTCTTC. Translating gives CASSQDWEHHNEQFF.

The rearrangement links TRBV28 to TRBJ1-6; D is perhaps TRBD1 (6 bases). Germline CDR1 reads MDHEN; CDR2 reads SYDVKM. The CDR3 has 13 amino acids. V lost 10 bases and J 5 bases, leaving 12 bases between the germline ends. The CDR3 coding sequence is TGTGCCACCAAGGACAGCGATAATTCACCCCTCCACTTT. This encodes CATKDSDNSPLHF.

The chain carries TRBV19 and TRBJ1-4; D is undetermined. The CDR3 spans 14 residues. Germline V lookup: CDR1 LNHDA, CDR2 SQIVND (reference sequence). With 5 bases removed from V and 2 bases from J, the gap between germline ends came to 9 bases. The CDR3: CASSFLFTNEKLFF. The CDR3 region has the DNA TGTGCCAGTAGTTTTCTGTTCACTAATGAAAAACTGTTTTTT.

CDR3 sequence: CASSLAGQGRNTIYF. In DNA, the CDR3 is TGTGCCAGCAGCTTAGCCGGACAGGGGCGAAACACCATATATTTT. The V and J genes are TRBV11-3 and TRBJ1-3; TRBD1 agrees at 9 bases. The CDR3 extends over 15 amino acids. The germline CDR1 and CDR2 sequences are SGHNT and YENEEA. V lost 1 base, J lost 5 bases, and 3 bases stayed unmatched.

The rearrangement joins TRBV6-2 or TRBV6-3 to TRBJ2-3; 7 nucleotides agree with TRBD2. The length of the CDR3 is 15 residues. J gave up 2 bases and V 2 bases, and 4 bases lay outside the gene matches. Per the germline V gene, CDR1 is MNHEY and CDR2 is SVGEGT. Here the CDR3 DNA reads TGTGCCAGCAGTTACCGGGACTACATCACAGATACGCAGTATTTT. Its translation is CASSYRDYITDTQYF.

J is TRBJ1-5 and V is TRBV15; no firm D call. The CDR3 totals 18 residues. Trimming took 0 bases from V and 0 from J, leaving 15 bases between them. CDR1 and CDR2 from the germline V gene are LNHNV and YYDKDF (reference sequence). CDR3 in DNA: TGTGCCACCAGCAGAGATCAATTCAGGCCAAATAGCAATCAGCCCCAGCATTTT. Its protein product is CATSRDQFRPNSNQPQHF. Complete variable domain (other parts from reference TRBV15 and TRBJ1-5): DAMVIQNPRYQVTQFGKPVTLSCSQTLNHNVMYWYQQKSSQAPKLLFHYYDKDFNNEADTPDNFQSRRPNTSFCFLDIRSPGLGDTAMYLCATSRDQFRPNSNQPQHFGDGTRLSIL.

The chain has TRBV7-9 and TRBJ2-7; weak D call: TRBD1 (6 bases). There are 15 residues in the CDR3. The V end lost 1 base, the J end lost 6 bases, and 16 bases lay between the germline ends. Germline CDR1 is SEHNR and CDR2 is FQNEAQ (reference sequence). The CDR3, as DNA: TGTGCCAGCAGCTTAGATGGGGGCGGAAGCGGCGAGCAGTACTTC. Its protein product is CASSLDGGGSGEQYF.

The V and J genes are TRBV18 and TRBJ1-2; possibly TRBD1 for D (6 bases). Trimming cost V 1 base and J 1 base, with 7 bases left between them. CDR1 is KGHSH and CDR2 is LQKENI in the germline V gene. This CDR3 has 14 residues. CDR3 DNA sequence: TGTGCCAGCTCACCACAGGGGGATAACTATGGCTACACCTTC. Translation gives CASSPQGDNYGYTF.

V usage is TRBV18 and J usage is TRBJ1-1, with D perhaps matching TRBD1 (6 bases). Germline V gene lookup returns CDR1 KGHSH and CDR2 LQKENI. Deletions cut 6 bases from V and 2 bases from J, with 13 bases between. This CDR3 has 14 amino acids. The CDR3 DNA follows: TGTGCCAGCTCCCCTAGACAGGCAAACACTGAAGCTTTCTTT. It encodes CASSPRQANTEAFF.

The rearrangement uses TRBV28 and TRBJ2-7; a weak D match, TRBD2 (6 bases). V lost 3 bases to trimming and J lost 2 bases, with 8 bases between them. The CDR3 is 13 residues long. Germline values: CDR1 MDHEN, CDR2 SYDVKM. CDR3 region: CASSLGGTYEQYF. The CDR3 DNA is TGTGCCAGCAGTTTGGGGGGAACCTACGAGCAGTACTTC.

The rearrangement joins TRBV11-3 to TRBJ2-2, with 12 bases lining up with TRBD2. CDR3 size: 17 residues. V dropped 5 bases and J dropped 8; count of bases not matched to a gene: 12. Germline values: CDR1 SGHNT, CDR2 YENEEA. In DNA, the CDR3 is TGTGCCAGCAGCCGAACCGGACTAGCGGGGTACGGGGGGGAGCTGTTTTTT. Its protein product is CASSRTGLAGYGGELFF.

The V and J genes are TRBV3-1 (or the pseudogene TRBV3-2) and TRBJ2-7; maybe TRBD1 (6 bases). This CDR3 spans 13 amino acids. Germline loops: CDR1 LGHDT, CDR2 YNNKEL (reference sequence). With 4 bases removed from V and 4 bases from J, the gap between germline ends came to 11 bases. The CDR3 protein is CASSLSRGYEQYF. The CDR3, as DNA: TGTGCCAGCAGCCTGTCCAGGGGTTACGAGCAGTACTTC.

This clone is labeled medium-sized. CDR3 DNA sequence: TGTGCCAGCAGCCTCACCGGGACAGGAGGTGGGGCCTATGGCTACACCTTC. It specifies CASSLTGTGGGAYGYTF. J is TRBJ1-2 and V is TRBV4-2; 8 nucleotides agree with TRBD1. V lost 4 bases to trimming and J lost 4 bases; unmatched junction nucleotides: 14. This CDR3 is built from 17 residues. CDR1 LGHNA and CDR2 YNFKEQ come from the germline V gene.

The chain uses TRBV7-2 and TRBJ2-1; D call uncertain. V lost 6 bases and J lost 0, with 12 bases in between. The CDR3 is made up of 15 amino acids. Germline V gene lookup returns CDR1 SGHTA and CDR2 FQGNSA. For the CDR3, the DNA is TGTGCCAGCAGGTTCGACTTCAGCTCCTACAATGAGCAGTTCTTC. Its translation is CASRFDFSSYNEQFF. The full variable domain, completed using reference TRBV7-2 and TRBJ2-1, is GAGVSQSPSNKVTEKGKDVELRCDPISGHTALYWYRQSLGQGLEFLIYFQGNSAPDKSGLPSDRFSAERTGGSVSTLTIQRTQQEDSAVYLCASRFDFSSYNEQFFGPGTRLTVL.

The chain has TRBV6-5 and TRBJ1-6; TRBD1 might be the D (6 bases). In germline, CDR1 is MNHEY, CDR2 SVGAGI. CDR3 length: 13 residues. The V end lost 6 bases, the J end lost 7 bases, and 10 bases lay between the germline ends. The CDR3 spells CASRQQGNSPLHF. Here the CDR3 DNA reads TGTGCCAGCAGACAACAGGGAAATTCACCCCTCCACTTT.

This chain uses TRBV5-6 with TRBJ2-1; possible D gene TRBD1, 7 bases. This CDR3 contains 13 residues. V gave up 5 bases and J gave up 12 bases, with 18 bases separating them. In germline, CDR1 is SGHDT, CDR2 YYEEEE. This CDR3 reads CASSFTQGGVQFF. The CDR3 region has the DNA TGTGCCAGCAGTTTTACGCAGGGGGGTGTGCAGTTCTTC. The complete variable domain, with remaining parts taken from reference TRBV5-6 and TRBJ2-1, reads DAGVTQSPTHLIKTRGQQVTLRCSPKSGHDTVSWYQQALGQGPQFIFQYYEEEERQRGNFPDRFSGHQFPNYSSELNVNALLLGDSALYLCASSFTQGGVQFFGPGTRLTVL.

The chain employs TRBV5-5 and TRBJ2-7; D is perhaps TRBD1 (5 bases). V lost 4 bases, J lost 5 bases, and 7 bases lay in between. The germline V gene has CDR1 SGHKS and CDR2 YYEKEE (reference sequence). The CDR3 loop spans 11 amino acids. CDR3 protein: CASSQGNEQYF. The CDR3 bases are TGTGCCAGCAGCCAGGGTAACGAGCAGTACTTC.

The chain employs TRBV6-5 and TRBJ1-3; D may be TRBD1 (5 bases). The CDR3 contains 16 residues. Germline V lookup: CDR1 MNHEY, CDR2 SVGAGI. Trimming removed 4 bases at V and 0 bases at J, with 13 bases between. CDR3 bases: TGTGCCAGCAGTTTGCGACAGCCAAGCTCTGGAAACACCATATATTTT. Translated: CASSLRQPSSGNTIYF.